Shown below are 30 T cell receptor beta chains from a single sample sequenced in a study of human T cells and chemical hapten exposure. MiXCR was run by TCRdb on the RACE reads, yielding one entry per CDR3 protein. Of 130,000 or so distinct CDR3 sequences in the sample, roughly 9.5% are singletons; the top ten hold around 1.9%. Time point meaning: healthy volunteer bleed at 2 weeks. Total RNA was isolated from whole blood that had not been fractionated. The specimen was whole blood. These receptor sequences come from a male donor in good health. Some clones in this sample may be carry-over from other donors' samples.

In this sample, this clonotype turned up many times. The chain has TRBV5-1 and TRBJ1-6; D is undetermined. Germline lookup yields CDR1 SGHRS and CDR2 YFSETQ. The CDR3 spans 13 residues. Trimming removed 7 bases from V and 10 bases from J, with 15 bases in between. CDR3 coding DNA: TGCGCCAGCGGCGTAGCTTCCCCATCACCCCTCCACTTT. Translated, it gives CASGVASPSPLHF.

The table lists this clonotype with a few counts. The V and J genes are TRBV12-3 or TRBV12-4 and TRBJ2-3; D ambiguous. This CDR3 is 15 amino acids long. V was pared by 4 bases and J by 4 bases, with 15 bases between. This chain's CDR3 is CASSSPARAADTQYF. The CDR3 DNA reads TGTGCCAGCAGTTCCCCCGCTCGAGCAGCAGATACGCAGTATTTT.

This sequence joins TRBV7-8 and TRBJ2-7; TRBD1 might be the D (5 bases). Trimming took 5 bases from V and 2 from J, leaving 13 bases between them. Germline V gene sequence: CDR1 SGHVS, CDR2 FQNEAQ. The length of the CDR3 is 14 residues. The CDR3 DNA is TGTGCCAGCAGCCTAAGACAGAAAGCCTACGAGCAGTACTTC. It encodes CASSLRQKAYEQYF.

V gene TRBV10-3 combines with J gene TRBJ1-2; D gene ambiguous. From germline, CDR1 is ENHRY and CDR2 SYGVKD. V shed 6 bases and J shed 2 bases, with 10 bases lying between them. This CDR3 has 13 residues. This chain's CDR3 is CAIREAHNYGYTF. CDR3 nucleotide sequence: TGTGCCATCAGAGAAGCTCACAACTATGGCTACACCTTC.

This clonotype was seen a handful of times. The V and J genes are TRBV20-1 and TRBJ2-3; either TRBD1 or TRBD2 may fit D (5 bases each). Germline CDR1 and CDR2: DFQATT and SNEGSKA (reference sequence). The CDR3 loop spans 12 amino acids. The germline V and J ends were trimmed by 2 bases and 9 bases, with 12 bases remaining between them. The CDR3 region is CSARLLGETQYF. In DNA, the CDR3 is TGCAGTGCTAGACTCCTAGGGGAGACGCAGTATTTT.

The chain employs TRBV28 and TRBJ1-1, with 8 nucleotides matching TRBD1. The J segment lost 5 bases and the V segment lost 4 bases, leaving 6 bases of the junction unmatched. The germline CDR1 and CDR2 sequences are MDHEN and SYDVKM. The CDR3 extends over 14 amino acids. The CDR3 DNA reads as TGTGCCAGCAGTTCGGACAGGGTTGGGACTGAAGCTTTCTTT. This sequence encodes CASSSDRVGTEAFF.

The chain combines TRBV4-1 with TRBJ1-4; weak D call: TRBD1 (6 bases). This CDR3 spans 16 amino acids. V was pared by 0 bases and J by 8 bases, with 16 bases between. Germline V gene lookup returns CDR1 MGHRA and CDR2 YSYEKL. As DNA, the CDR3 is TGCGCCAGCAGCCAAGATCAGGGGCGGATAAGGGAAAAACTGTTTTTT. Translating it yields CASSQDQGRIREKLFF.

The chain has TRBV11-2 and TRBJ2-1, with 12 bases that match TRBD2. The germline V gene has CDR1 SGHAT and CDR2 FQNNGV. J was trimmed by 9 bases and V by 1 base; bases with no gene match: 7. CDR3 size: 16 residues. The CDR3 region has the DNA TGTGCCAGCAGCTTAGTGACTAGCGGGAGTACTGGTGAGCAGTTCTTC. It encodes CASSLVTSGSTGEQFF.

Ten or more counts support this clonotype. The J gene is TRBJ2-7, the V gene TRBV18, with D possibly TRBD1 on 6 matching bases. Germline CDR1 KGHSH, CDR2 LQKENI. The CDR3 runs 13 residues. V dropped 3 bases and J dropped 1 base, with 7 bases sitting between them. CDR3 sequence (DNA): TGTGCCAGCTCACCTGACAGGTCCTACGAGCAGTACTTC. Translation gives CASSPDRSYEQYF.

This chain connects TRBV7-9 to TRBJ2-5; 10 nucleotides align to TRBD1. Per the germline V gene, CDR1 is SEHNR and CDR2 is FQNEAQ (reference sequence). The CDR3 runs 16 residues. Trimming took 4 bases from V and 2 from J; bases not matched to a gene: 7. CDR3 coding DNA: TGTGCCAGCAGCTCAACCGGGACAGGGGTTCAAGAGACCCAGTACTTC. It is translated as CASSSTGTGVQETQYF. Full variable domain (outside the CDR3, taken from reference TRBV7-9 and TRBJ2-5): DTGVSQNPRHKITKRGQNVTFRCDPISEHNRLYWYRQTLGQGPEFLTYFQNEAQLEKSRLLSDRFSAERPKGSFSTLEIQRTEQGDSAMYLCASSSTGTGVQETQYFGPGTRLLVL.

This chain uses TRBV7-2 with TRBJ2-3; 10 nucleotides match TRBD2. Germline CDR1 reads SGHTA; CDR2 reads FQGNSA. The V and J ends lost 5 bases and 3 bases, in that order; junction bases with no gene match: 11. This CDR3 comprises 17 residues. CDR3 in amino acids: CASSPVQRAGGTDTQYF. As DNA, the CDR3 is TGTGCCAGCAGCCCCGTCCAGCGAGCGGGGGGGACAGATACGCAGTATTTT.

This clonotype has just a few counts. The chain recombines TRBV20-1 with TRBJ2-1; D remains ambiguous. CDR1 and CDR2 (germline): DFQATT, SNEGSKA (reference sequence). The V gene lost 5 bases and the J gene lost 0 bases, with 5 bases spanning the gap. The CDR3 loop spans 12 amino acids. The DNA of the CDR3 is TGCAGTGCTGGGGACTCCTACAATGAGCAGTTCTTC. Its translation is CSAGDSYNEQFF.

This clonotype has at least ten counts. V and J are TRBV20-1 and TRBJ1-5, with TRBD1 matching over 9 bases. The CDR3 loop spans 18 amino acids. With V trimmed by 0 bases and J by 2 bases, 11 bases remained unmatched. Germline lookup yields CDR1 DFQATT and CDR2 SNEGSKA (reference sequence). Written as DNA, the CDR3 is TGCAGTGCTAGAGATTCAGGGACAGGGTCCCCACGCAATCAGCCCCAGCATTTT. It encodes CSARDSGTGSPRNQPQHF.

This clonotype was detected only a few times. The genes are TRBV7-2 and TRBJ1-1; no clear D gene. Trimming cost V 1 base and J 4 bases, with 10 bases left between them. This CDR3 contains 14 residues. Germline CDR1 and CDR2: SGHTA and FQGNSA. The CDR3 is CASSLGGYSTEAFF. CDR3 nucleotide sequence: TGTGCCAGCAGCTTAGGAGGGTATAGCACTGAAGCTTTCTTT.

The chain employs TRBV5-5 and TRBJ2-1, with D uncertain. CDR3 length: 12 residues. V shed 2 bases and J shed 8 bases, with 8 bases lying between them. Germline assignment: CDR1 SGHKS and CDR2 YYEKEE (reference sequence). The CDR3 nucleotides are TGTGCCAGCAGCTTCACTCGTGATGAGCAGTTCTTC. It codes for CASSFTRDEQFF.

This chain joins TRBV6-1 and TRBJ1-2, with 7 bases identical to TRBD1. Germline V gene sequence: CDR1 MNHNS, CDR2 SASEGT. The CDR3 covers 14 residues. The trim removed 4 bases at V and 4 bases at J, leaving 6 bases unmatched. This CDR3 is CASSGNRGGYGYTF. The CDR3 coding sequence is TGTGCCAGCAGTGGAAACAGGGGCGGCTATGGCTACACCTTC.

This clonotype was counted a few times. The gene calls are TRBV11-2 and TRBJ2-2; 9 bases line up with TRBD1. Germline V gene lookup returns CDR1 SGHAT and CDR2 FQNNGV. After removal of 6 bases from V and 1 base from J, the junction contained 6 bases not matched to a gene. This CDR3 spans 16 amino acids. The CDR3 DNA follows: TGTGCCAGCAGAACTTACAGGGGGCGGAACACCGGGGAGCTGTTTTTT. Translation: CASRTYRGRNTGELFF.

The chain links TRBV21-1 to TRBJ2-3; the DNA was not compared with TRBD2, the D call given in the table. TRBV21-1 is a pseudogene. This CDR3 has 15 residues. DNA for the CDR3: TGTGCCAGCAGCAAACGGAGGACTAGCACAGATACGCAGTATTTT. Translation gives CASSKRRTSTDTQYF.

The V gene is TRBV18, the J gene TRBJ2-3, with 10 positions matching TRBD2. Germline V lookup: CDR1 KGHSH, CDR2 LQKENI. V lost 3 bases, J lost 2 bases, and 8 bases stayed unmatched. This CDR3 is built from 17 residues. CDR3 DNA sequence: TGTGCCAGCTCACCGATACAAACTAGCGGGAACACAGATACGCAGTATTTT. Translated, it gives CASSPIQTSGNTDTQYF. The whole variable domain, remainder taken from reference TRBV18 and TRBJ2-3, is NAGVMQNPRHLVRRRGQEARLRCSPMKGHSHVYWYRQLPEEGLKFMVYLQKENIIDESGMPKERFSAEFPKEGPSILRIQQVVRGDSAAYFCASSPIQTSGNTDTQYFGPGTRLTVL.

This clonotype came up a few times. The chain carries TRBV5-1 and TRBJ2-3; 10 bases match TRBD2. The V segment lost 4 bases and the J segment 6 bases; nucleotides outside the gene matches: 5. This CDR3 is built from 14 residues. CDR1 and CDR2 from the germline V gene are SGHRS and YFSETQ. The CDR3 reads CASSPGTSVDTQYF. The CDR3 DNA follows: TGCGCCAGCAGCCCCGGGACTAGCGTGGATACGCAGTATTTT.

This clonotype was observed a handful of times. The chain is built from TRBV27 and TRBJ2-3, with TRBD2 identical over 12 bases. Germline lookup yields CDR1 MNHEY and CDR2 SMNVEV (reference sequence). The CDR3 is 17 residues long. With V trimmed by 5 bases and J by 4 bases, 10 bases remained unmatched. Here the CDR3 DNA reads TGTGCCAGCAGTCCCCGACTAGCGGGAGCTTGGGCAGATACGCAGTATTTT. Amino acid sequence: CASSPRLAGAWADTQYF.

The V gene is TRBV27, the J gene TRBJ2-6; D is perhaps TRBD1 (6 bases). CDR1 and CDR2 from the germline V gene are MNHEY and SMNVEV (reference sequence). V lost 2 bases, J lost 2 bases, and 7 bases lay in between. This CDR3 contains 15 residues. The CDR3: CASSLGGPGANVLTF. The CDR3 DNA reads as TGTGCCAGCAGTTTAGGGGGCCCTGGGGCCAACGTCCTGACTTTC.

This clonotype has just a few counts. The CDR3 DNA follows: TGTGCCAGCAGTGACTCATTCCGGGACAACACAGATACGCAGTATTTT. Translating gives CASSDSFRDNTDTQYF. The chain has TRBV6-4 and TRBJ2-3; a weak D match, TRBD1 (6 bases). The CDR3 sequence is 16 residues long. Trimming cost V 0 bases and J 2 bases, with 12 bases left between them. The germline gives CDR1 MRHNA, CDR2 SNTAGT.

The sample holds a few counts of this clonotype. The rearrangement uses TRBV12-3 or TRBV12-4 and TRBJ2-5; TRBD2 agrees at 8 bases. Trimming cost V 3 bases and J 4 bases; bases outside gene matches: 7. This CDR3 has 15 residues. CDR3 sequence: CASSFPSGGLETQYF. The CDR3 nucleotides read TGTGCCAGCAGTTTCCCCTCGGGGGGGCTAGAGACCCAGTACTTC.

The J gene is TRBJ1-1, the V gene TRBV6-1; TRBD1 might be the D (5 bases). From germline, CDR1 is MNHNS and CDR2 SASEGT. The V gene lost 7 bases and the J gene lost 5 bases, with 14 bases spanning the gap. This CDR3 has 13 residues. The CDR3: CASIGGGGTEAFF. In DNA, the CDR3 is TGTGCCAGCATCGGAGGCGGGGGGACTGAAGCTTTCTTT.

The sample holds a few counts of this clonotype. V gene TRBV14 combines with J gene TRBJ2-7; no clear D gene. This CDR3 region has 13 residues. Trimming pared 3 bases from V and 3 bases from J, leaving 9 bases between. CDR1 SGHDN and CDR2 FVKESK come from the germline V gene. DNA for the CDR3: TGTGCCAGCAGCCATGGCCCGGGCTACGAGCAGTACTTC. Residues: CASSHGPGYEQYF. Filled out from reference TRBV14 and TRBJ2-7, the complete variable domain reads EAGVTQFPSHSVIEKGQTVTLRCDPISGHDNLYWYRRVMGKEIKFLLHFVKESKQDESGMPNNRFLAERTGGTYSTLKVQPAELEDSGVYFCASSHGPGYEQYFGPGTRLTVT.

The chain links TRBV29-1 to TRBJ2-1; D is uncertain. The CDR3 totals 14 residues. Germline lookup yields CDR1 SQVTM and CDR2 ANQGSEA. Trimming cost V 7 bases and J 5 bases, with 18 bases left between them. CDR3: CSAPVPGIDNEQFF. The CDR3 DNA reads TGCAGCGCTCCCGTGCCAGGCATAGACAATGAGCAGTTCTTC.

Ten or more counts support this clonotype. The chain carries TRBV6-2 or TRBV6-3 and TRBJ2-6; D not resolved. The germline gives CDR1 MNHEY, CDR2 SVGEGT. The CDR3 is 16 residues long. V was clipped by 2 bases and J by 0 bases, with 8 bases between them. Written as DNA, the CDR3 is TGTGCCAGCAGTTACGGTCCGGGCTCTGGGGCCAACGTCCTGACTTTC. Translation gives CASSYGPGSGANVLTF.

This clonotype has ten or more counts. The chain joins TRBV4-3 to TRBJ1-1; 10 bases fit TRBD1. From germline, CDR1 is LGHNA and CDR2 YSLEER. CDR3 length: 16 residues. Unmatched junction bases numbered 7, after V lost 2 bases and J lost 4 bases. The CDR3 loop reads CASSQLPGQGPTEAFF. The CDR3 bases are TGCGCCAGCAGCCAACTGCCGGGACAGGGGCCCACTGAAGCTTTCTTT.

The chain links TRBV15 to TRBJ2-2; a possible D gene is TRBD2 (6 bases). There are 14 residues in the CDR3. The germline V gene has CDR1 LNHNV and CDR2 YYDKDF (reference sequence). V lost 4 bases to trimming and J lost 3 bases, with 9 bases between them. Here the CDR3 reads CATSKTRDTGELFF. The CDR3 nucleotides are TGTGCCACCAGCAAGACTAGGGACACCGGGGAGCTGTTTTTT. The whole variable domain, remainder taken from reference TRBV15 and TRBJ2-2, is DAMVIQNPRYQVTQFGKPVTLSCSQTLNHNVMYWYQQKSSQAPKLLFHYYDKDFNNEADTPDNFQSRRPNTSFCFLDIRSPGLGDTAMYLCATSKTRDTGELFFGEGSRLTVL.